This T cell receptor beta chain was captured by sequencing in a study of T cell responses to AZD1222 COVID-19 vaccine (dated by TCRdb to the early 2020s). Background on the whole study: AZD1222 recipients whose second dose came at about 4 weeks and those whose second dose came at about 12 weeks were combined into one group, since spike-specific TCR depth and breadth did not differ between the two schedules. A total of 240 or so trial participants underwent TCR sequencing, of whom approximately 200 had received two doses of AZD1222 and 26 had received two doses of the MenACWY control vaccine. Trial participants were enrolled by age into subgroups of 18-55, 56-69 and 70-plus years, and 148, 28 and 57 TCR-sequenced participants, respectively, were included in these subgroups.

Notes on this clone: Its antigen remains unidentified. The record has no base qualities; no much larger clone is one base away.

There are 13 amino acids in the CDR3, from cysteine to phenylalanine inclusive. Here the CDR3 DNA is all that survives: 39 bases in frame from base 1. The CDR1 and CDR2 encoded by the germline V gene are MDHEN and SYDVKM. V is clipped by 11 bases and J by 3 bases, and the sequence between their germline boundaries is 16 bases long. Overall study outcomes, separate from this receptor: Nearly half of unique spike-specific TCRs reportedly recognized epitopes outside regions mutated in the B.1.351 and B.1.1.7 variants. Conclusions about previously exposed vaccinees were limited because only 5 or 6 AZD1222 recipients were SARS-CoV-2 seropositive at baseline. Vaccine-associated CD4 TCRs spanned the whole spike protein, with dominant responses in regions 160-218 and 743-854. After two AZD1222 doses, spike-specific TCR breadth and depth were significantly higher than at day 0 and than in MenACWY recipients. Because no samples from the day 14 peak response were available, repertoires could be characterized only after the peak T cell response. Most participants were white British and females outnumbered males, and the authors suggested that clonal diversity may have been underestimated. In the small 56-69-year group, the increase in depth fell short of significance, most likely because of low power.

The CDR3 regions of human TCRbeta chains were subjected to immunosequencing. Per the source publication's procedure: Repertoire TCRs were matched against a reference library of SARS-CoV-2-specific TCRs generated with the MIRA antigen-specificity platform. Breadth meant the fraction of unique TCRs that were SARS-CoV-2-associated, whereas depth meant the fraction of total T cells that were SARS-CoV-2-associated. Using the MIRA data, every spike-specific TCR was mapped to the spike region that the TCR reacted to and assigned to either a CD4 or a CD8 class. Log10-transformed breadth and depth values were compared by one-way ANOVA with Sidak's multiple comparisons tests. The clones in this table, taken by TCRdb from immuneACCESS, are in-frame only. Not every clone is retained; where verified, under half of the shortfall comes from an unresolved V gene, and the cause of the rest is unknown. D and trimming were read from the DNA, whereas the V and J calls and clone size are those reported in that table. The sample table shows roughly 120,000 clones, and around 86% are seen once. The ten largest clonotypes hold 6% to 8% of the sample.

The time point label of this sample denotes: baseline before first vaccination. Vaccinee samples came from UK trials COV001 and COV002, including a single-blind randomized controlled phase 2/3 trial of AZD1222 (ChAdOx1 nCoV-19) in healthy adults. For TCRbeta chain sequencing, PBMC samples from trial participants were taken at day 0 and at day 28 after the second dose. This chain is built from TRBV28 and TRBJ1-2; no confident D gene assignment can be made. Sequencing used peripheral blood, obtained on day 0 of AZD1222 vaccination. The TCR was taken from an adult in good health. The nucleotide sequence is given as TGTGCCGTCCGGAACCCCGACGACTATGGCTACACCTTC. Translated, this gives CAVRNPDDYGYTF.